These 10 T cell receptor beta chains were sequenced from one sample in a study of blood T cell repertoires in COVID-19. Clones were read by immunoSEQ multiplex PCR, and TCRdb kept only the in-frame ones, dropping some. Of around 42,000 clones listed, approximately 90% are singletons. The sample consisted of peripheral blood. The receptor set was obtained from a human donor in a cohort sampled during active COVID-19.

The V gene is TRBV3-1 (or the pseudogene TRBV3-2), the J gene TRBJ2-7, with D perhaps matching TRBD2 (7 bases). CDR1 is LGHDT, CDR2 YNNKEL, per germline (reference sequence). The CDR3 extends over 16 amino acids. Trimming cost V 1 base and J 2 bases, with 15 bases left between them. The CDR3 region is CASSQVGGASTYEQYF. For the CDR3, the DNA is TGTGCCAGCAGCCAAGTGGGGGGGGCCTCCACCTACGAGCAGTACTTC.

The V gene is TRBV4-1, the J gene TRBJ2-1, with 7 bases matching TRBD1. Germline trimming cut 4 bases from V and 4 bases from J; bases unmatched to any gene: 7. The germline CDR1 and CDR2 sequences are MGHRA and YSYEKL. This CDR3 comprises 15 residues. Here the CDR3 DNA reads TGCGCCAGCAGCCCCGGGACAGCACCTTACAATGAGCAGTTCTTC. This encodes CASSPGTAPYNEQFF.

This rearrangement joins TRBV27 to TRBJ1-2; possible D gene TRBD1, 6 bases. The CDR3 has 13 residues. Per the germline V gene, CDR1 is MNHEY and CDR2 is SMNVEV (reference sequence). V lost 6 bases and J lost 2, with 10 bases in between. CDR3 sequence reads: CASSRTANYGYTF. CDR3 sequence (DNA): TGTGCCAGCAGCAGGACAGCCAACTATGGCTACACCTTC.

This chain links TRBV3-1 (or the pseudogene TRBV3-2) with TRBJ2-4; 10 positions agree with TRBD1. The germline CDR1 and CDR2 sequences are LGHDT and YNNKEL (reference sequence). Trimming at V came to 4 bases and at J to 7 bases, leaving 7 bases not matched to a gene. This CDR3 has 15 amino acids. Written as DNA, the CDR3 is TGTGCCAGCAGCCGCTGGGACAGGGGAAGGAACATTCAGTACTTC. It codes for CASSRWDRGRNIQYF.

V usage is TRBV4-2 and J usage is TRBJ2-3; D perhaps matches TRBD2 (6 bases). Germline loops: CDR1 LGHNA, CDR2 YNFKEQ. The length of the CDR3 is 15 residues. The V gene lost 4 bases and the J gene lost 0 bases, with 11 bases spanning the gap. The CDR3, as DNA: TGTGCCAGCAGCCGGGACTGGTCTAGCACAGATACGCAGTATTTT. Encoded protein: CASSRDWSSTDTQYF.

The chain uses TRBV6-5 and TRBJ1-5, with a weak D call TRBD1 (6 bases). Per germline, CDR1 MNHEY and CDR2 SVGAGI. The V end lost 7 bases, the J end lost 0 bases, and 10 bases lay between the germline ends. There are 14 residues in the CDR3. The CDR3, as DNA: TGTGCCAGCAAACAGGGATATAGCAATCAGCCCCAGCATTTT. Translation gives CASKQGYSNQPQHF.

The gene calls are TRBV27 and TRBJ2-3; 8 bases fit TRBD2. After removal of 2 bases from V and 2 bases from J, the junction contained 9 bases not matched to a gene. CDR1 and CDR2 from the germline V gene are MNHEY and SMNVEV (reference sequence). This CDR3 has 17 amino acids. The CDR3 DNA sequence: TGTGCCAGCAGTTTAAGAGTACGGGAGGGCCTCACAGATACGCAGTATTTT. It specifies CASSLRVREGLTDTQYF.

In DNA form, the CDR3 reads TGTGCCACAGGACAGAGCTATTTGAACACCGGGGAGCTGTTTTTT. This codes for CATGQSYLNTGELFF. V and J are TRBV10-3 and TRBJ2-2; TRBD1 might be the D (6 bases). CDR1 is ENHRY and CDR2 is SYGVKD in the germline V gene. This CDR3 has 15 residues. The V end lost 10 bases, the J end lost 1 base, and 16 bases lay between the germline ends.

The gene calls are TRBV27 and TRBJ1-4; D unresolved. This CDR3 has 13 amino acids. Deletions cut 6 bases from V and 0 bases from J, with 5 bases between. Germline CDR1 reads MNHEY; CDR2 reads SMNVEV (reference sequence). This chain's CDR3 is CASSPATNEKLFF. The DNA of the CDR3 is TGTGCCAGCAGCCCCGCAACTAATGAAAAACTGTTTTTT. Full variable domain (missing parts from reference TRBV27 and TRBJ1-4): EAQVTQNPRYLITVTGKKLTVTCSQNMNHEYMSWYRQDPGLGLRQIYYSMNVEVTDKGDVPEGYKVSRKEKRNFPLILESPSPNQTSLYFCASSPATNEKLFFGSGTQLSVL.

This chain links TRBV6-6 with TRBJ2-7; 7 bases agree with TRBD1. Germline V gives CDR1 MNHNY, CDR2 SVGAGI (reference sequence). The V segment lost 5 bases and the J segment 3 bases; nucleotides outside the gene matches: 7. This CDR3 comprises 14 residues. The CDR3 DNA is TGTGCCAGCAGTCACCCGGGACAGAACTACGAGCAGTACTTC. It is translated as CASSHPGQNYEQYF.